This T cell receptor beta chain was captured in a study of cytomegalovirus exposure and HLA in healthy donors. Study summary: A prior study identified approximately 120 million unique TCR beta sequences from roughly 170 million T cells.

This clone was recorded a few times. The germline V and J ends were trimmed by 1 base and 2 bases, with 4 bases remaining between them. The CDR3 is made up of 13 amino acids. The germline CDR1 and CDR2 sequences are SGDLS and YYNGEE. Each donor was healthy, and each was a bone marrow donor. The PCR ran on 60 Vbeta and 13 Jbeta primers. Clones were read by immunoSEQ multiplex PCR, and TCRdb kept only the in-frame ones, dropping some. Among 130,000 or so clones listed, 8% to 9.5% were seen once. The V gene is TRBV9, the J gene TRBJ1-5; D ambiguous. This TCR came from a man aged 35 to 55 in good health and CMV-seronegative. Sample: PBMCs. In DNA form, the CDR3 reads TGTGCCAGCAGCGTATCGGGCAATCAGCCCCAGCATTTT. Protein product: CASSVSGNQPQHF.